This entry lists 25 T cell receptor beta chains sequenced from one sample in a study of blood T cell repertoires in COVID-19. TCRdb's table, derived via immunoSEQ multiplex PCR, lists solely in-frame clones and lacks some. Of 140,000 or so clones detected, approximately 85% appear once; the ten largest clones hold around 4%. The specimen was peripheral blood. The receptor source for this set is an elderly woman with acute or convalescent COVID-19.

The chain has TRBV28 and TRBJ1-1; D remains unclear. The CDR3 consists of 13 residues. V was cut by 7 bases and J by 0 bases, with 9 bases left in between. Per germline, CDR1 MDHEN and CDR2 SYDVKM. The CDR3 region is CASTPYMNTEAFF. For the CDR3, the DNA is TGTGCCAGCACCCCATACATGAACACTGAAGCTTTCTTT.

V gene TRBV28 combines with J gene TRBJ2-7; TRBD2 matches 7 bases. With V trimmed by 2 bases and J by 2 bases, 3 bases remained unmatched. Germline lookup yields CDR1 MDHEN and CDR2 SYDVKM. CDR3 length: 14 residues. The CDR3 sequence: CASSLAGVAYEQYF. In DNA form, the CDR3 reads TGTGCCAGCAGTTTAGCGGGAGTAGCCTACGAGCAGTACTTC.

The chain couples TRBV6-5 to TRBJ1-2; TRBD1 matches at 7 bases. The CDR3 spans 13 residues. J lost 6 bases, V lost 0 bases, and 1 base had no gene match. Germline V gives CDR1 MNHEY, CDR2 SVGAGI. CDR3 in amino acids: CASSYSTGNGYTF. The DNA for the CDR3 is TGTGCCAGCAGTTACTCGACAGGGAATGGCTACACCTTC.

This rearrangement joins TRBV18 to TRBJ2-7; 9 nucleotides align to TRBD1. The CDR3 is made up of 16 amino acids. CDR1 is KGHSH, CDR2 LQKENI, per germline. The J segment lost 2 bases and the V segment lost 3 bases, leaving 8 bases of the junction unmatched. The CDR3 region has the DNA TGTGCCAGCTCACCCTCTCCGGGACAGGGACCCTACGAGCAGTACTTC. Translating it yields CASSPSPGQGPYEQYF.

This chain's CDR3 is CASSSELGVGEKLFF. CDR3 sequence (DNA): TGTGCCAGCAGCTCCGAACTGGGAGTAGGGGAAAAACTGTTTTTT. The chain combines TRBV9 with TRBJ1-4; D call uncertain. CDR1 is SGDLS, CDR2 YYNGEE, per germline. With 4 bases removed from V and 8 bases from J, the gap between germline ends came to 18 bases. CDR3 size: 15 residues.

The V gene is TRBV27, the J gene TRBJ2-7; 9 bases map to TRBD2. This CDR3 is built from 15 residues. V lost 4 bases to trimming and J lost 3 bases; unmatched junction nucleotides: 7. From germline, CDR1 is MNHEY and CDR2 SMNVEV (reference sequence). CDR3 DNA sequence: TGTGCCAGCAGTTGGACTAGCGCAAGCCTCTACGAGCAGTACTTC. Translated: CASSWTSASLYEQYF.

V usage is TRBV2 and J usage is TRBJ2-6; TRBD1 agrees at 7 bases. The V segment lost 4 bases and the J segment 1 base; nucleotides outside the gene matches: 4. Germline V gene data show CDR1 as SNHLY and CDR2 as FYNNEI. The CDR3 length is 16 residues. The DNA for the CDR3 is TGTGCCAGCAGTGGGGCAGGGGGATCTGGGGCCAACGTCCTGACTTTC. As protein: CASSGAGGSGANVLTF.

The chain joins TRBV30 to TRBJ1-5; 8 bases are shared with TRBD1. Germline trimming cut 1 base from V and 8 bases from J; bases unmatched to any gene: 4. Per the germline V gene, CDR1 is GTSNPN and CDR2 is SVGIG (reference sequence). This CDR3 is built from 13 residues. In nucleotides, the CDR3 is TGTGCCTGGAGTGCAGGGGGCGTGGAGCCCCAGCATTTT. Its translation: CAWSAGGVEPQHF.

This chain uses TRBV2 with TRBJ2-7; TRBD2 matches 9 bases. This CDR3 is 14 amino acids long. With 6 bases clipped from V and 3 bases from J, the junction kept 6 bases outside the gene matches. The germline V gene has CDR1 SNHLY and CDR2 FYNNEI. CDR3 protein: CASRARRGGYEQYF. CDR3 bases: TGTGCCAGCAGAGCTCGGCGGGGGGGCTACGAGCAGTACTTC.

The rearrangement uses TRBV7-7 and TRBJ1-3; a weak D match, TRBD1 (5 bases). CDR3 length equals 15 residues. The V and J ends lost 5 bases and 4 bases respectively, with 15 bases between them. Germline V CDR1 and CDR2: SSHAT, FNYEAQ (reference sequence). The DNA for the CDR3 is TGTGCCAGCAGCCCATCACCGGGGGAAGGAAACACCATATATTTT. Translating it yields CASSPSPGEGNTIYF.

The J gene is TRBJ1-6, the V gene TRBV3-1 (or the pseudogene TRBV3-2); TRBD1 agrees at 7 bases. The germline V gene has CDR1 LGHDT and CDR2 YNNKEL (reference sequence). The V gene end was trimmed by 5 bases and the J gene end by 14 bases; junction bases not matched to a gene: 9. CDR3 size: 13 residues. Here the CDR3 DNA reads TGTGCCAGCAGCGCAGACAGGGAATCTGCCCTCCACTTT. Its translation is CASSADRESALHF.

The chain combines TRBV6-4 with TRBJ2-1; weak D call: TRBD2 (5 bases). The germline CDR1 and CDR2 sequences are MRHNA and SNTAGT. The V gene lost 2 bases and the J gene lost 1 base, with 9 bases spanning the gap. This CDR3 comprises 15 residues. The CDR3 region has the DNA TGTGCCAGCAGTGACCTTGGCGGGTCCTACAATGAGCAGTTCTTC. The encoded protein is CASSDLGGSYNEQFF.

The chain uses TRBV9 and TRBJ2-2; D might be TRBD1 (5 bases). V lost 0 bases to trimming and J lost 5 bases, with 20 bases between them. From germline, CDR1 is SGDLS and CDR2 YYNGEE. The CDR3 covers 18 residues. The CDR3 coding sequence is TGTGCCAGCAGCGTAGTCCCCCCAACAGGAGAAGGGACCGGGGAGCTGTTTTTT. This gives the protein CASSVVPPTGEGTGELFF.

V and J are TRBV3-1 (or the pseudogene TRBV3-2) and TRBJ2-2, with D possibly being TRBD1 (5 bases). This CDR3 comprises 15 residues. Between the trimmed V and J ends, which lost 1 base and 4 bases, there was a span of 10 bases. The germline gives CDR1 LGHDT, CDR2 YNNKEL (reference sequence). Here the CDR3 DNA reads TGTGCCAGCAGCCAAGGATATAGGGGCACCGGGGAGCTGTTTTTT. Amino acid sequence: CASSQGYRGTGELFF.

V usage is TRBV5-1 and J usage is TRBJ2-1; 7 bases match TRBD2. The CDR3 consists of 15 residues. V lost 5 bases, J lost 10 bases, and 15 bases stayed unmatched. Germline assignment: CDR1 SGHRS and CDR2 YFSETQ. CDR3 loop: CASSRASGTMKEQFF. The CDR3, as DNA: TGCGCCAGCAGTCGAGCTAGCGGTACAATGAAGGAGCAGTTCTTC.

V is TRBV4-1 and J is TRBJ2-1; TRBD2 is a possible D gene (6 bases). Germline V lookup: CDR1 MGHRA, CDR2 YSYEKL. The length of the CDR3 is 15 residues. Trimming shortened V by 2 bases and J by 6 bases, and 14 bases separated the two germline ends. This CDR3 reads CASSQPTSRVNEQFF. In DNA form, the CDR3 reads TGCGCCAGCAGCCAACCGACTAGTAGGGTCAATGAGCAGTTCTTC.

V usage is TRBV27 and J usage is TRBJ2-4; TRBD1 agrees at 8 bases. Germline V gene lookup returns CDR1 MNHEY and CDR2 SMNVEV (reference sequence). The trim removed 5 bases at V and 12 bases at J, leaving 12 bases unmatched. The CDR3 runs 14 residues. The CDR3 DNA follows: TGTGCCAGCAGTCCCTCAGGACAGGGTAGTACTCAGTACTTC. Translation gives CASSPSGQGSTQYF.

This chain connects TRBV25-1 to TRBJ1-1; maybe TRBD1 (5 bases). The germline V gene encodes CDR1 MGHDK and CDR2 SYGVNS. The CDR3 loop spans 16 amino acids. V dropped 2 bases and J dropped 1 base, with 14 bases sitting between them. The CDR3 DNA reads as TGTGCCAGCAGTGAAATAGGGGAAGGCGGGAACACTGAAGCTTTCTTT. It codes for CASSEIGEGGNTEAFF.

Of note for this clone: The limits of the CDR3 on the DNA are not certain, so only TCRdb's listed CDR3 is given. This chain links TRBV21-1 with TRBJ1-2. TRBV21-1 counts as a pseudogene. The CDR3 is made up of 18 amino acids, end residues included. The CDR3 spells CASSKGGSWGRGNYGYTF.

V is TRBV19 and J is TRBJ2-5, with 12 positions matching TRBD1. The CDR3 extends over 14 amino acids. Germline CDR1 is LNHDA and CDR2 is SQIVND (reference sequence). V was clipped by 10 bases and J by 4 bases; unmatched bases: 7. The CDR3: CANGDRGRGETQYF. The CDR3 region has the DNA TGTGCCAACGGGGACAGGGGGCGCGGAGAGACCCAGTACTTC.

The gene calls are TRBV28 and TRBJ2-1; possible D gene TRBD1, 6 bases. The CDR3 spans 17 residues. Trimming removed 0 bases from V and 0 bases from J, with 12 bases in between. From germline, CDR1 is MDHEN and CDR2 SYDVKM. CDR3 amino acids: CASSLWPTGSSYNEQFF. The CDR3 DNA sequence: TGTGCCAGCAGTTTATGGCCAACAGGGAGCTCCTACAATGAGCAGTTCTTC.

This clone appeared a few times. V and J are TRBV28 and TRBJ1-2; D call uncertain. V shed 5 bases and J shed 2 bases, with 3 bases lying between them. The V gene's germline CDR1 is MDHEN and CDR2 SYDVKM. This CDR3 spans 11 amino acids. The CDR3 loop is CASSRNYGYTF. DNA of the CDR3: TGTGCCAGCAGTCGGAACTATGGCTACACCTTC.

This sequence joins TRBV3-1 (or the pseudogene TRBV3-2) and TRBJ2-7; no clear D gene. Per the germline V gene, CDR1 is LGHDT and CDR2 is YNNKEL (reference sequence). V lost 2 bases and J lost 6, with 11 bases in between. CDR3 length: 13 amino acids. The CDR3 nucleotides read TGTGCCAGCAGCCAACTCTCCCCGTCCGAGCAGTACTTC. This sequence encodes CASSQLSPSEQYF.

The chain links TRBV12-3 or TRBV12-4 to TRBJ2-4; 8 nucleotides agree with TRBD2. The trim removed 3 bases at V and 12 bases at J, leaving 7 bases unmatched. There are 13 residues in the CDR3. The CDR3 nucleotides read TGTGCCAGCAGTTTTTCCGGGAGGGGACGTCAGTACTTC. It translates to CASSFSGRGRQYF.

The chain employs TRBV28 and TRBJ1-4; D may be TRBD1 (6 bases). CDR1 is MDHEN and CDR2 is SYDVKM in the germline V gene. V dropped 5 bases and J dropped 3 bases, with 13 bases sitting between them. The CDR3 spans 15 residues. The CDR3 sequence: CASSTYRESNEKLFF. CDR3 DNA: TGTGCCAGCAGTACATACAGGGAGTCTAATGAAAAACTGTTTTTT.